These 26 T cell receptor beta chains were all obtained from the same sample, sequenced in a study of cytomegalovirus exposure and HLA in healthy donors. Researchers ran the PCR with 60 Vbeta and 13 Jbeta primers. Clones were read by immunoSEQ multiplex PCR, and TCRdb kept only the in-frame ones, dropping some. The sample lists 150,000 to 200,000 clones, 82% seen once, with less than 2% in the top ten. The sample taken for sequencing was PBMCs. The receptor set was obtained from a man aged 35-49 years in good health and CMV-seronegative.

The chain is built from TRBV10-1 and TRBJ2-7, with TRBD2 matching over 7 bases. With V trimmed by 6 bases and J by 0 bases, 5 bases remained unmatched. CDR1 WNHNN and CDR2 SYGVQD come from the germline V gene (reference sequence). The CDR3 consists of 14 residues. DNA of the CDR3: TGCGCCAGCAGGGGGGGGTCCCGCTCCTACGAGCAGTACTTC. Its protein is CASRGGSRSYEQYF.

This rearrangement joins TRBV5-8 to TRBJ2-1; 15 bases agree with TRBD2. The CDR3 is 19 amino acids. Trimming removed 2 bases from V and 6 bases from J; junction bases left unmatched: 12. Germline CDR1 is SGHTS and CDR2 is YDEGEE. This chain's CDR3 is CASSLGLAGGRPLANEQFF. For the CDR3, the DNA is TGTGCCAGCAGCTTAGGACTAGCGGGGGGGCGGCCCTTGGCCAATGAGCAGTTCTTC.

The CDR3 here is CASSRDIGSYEQYF. DNA for the CDR3: TGTGCCAGCAGCCGGGACATAGGATCCTACGAGCAGTACTTC. The chain joins TRBV5-5 to TRBJ2-7, with a weak D call TRBD1 (6 bases). V lost 4 bases, J lost 1 base, and 12 bases lay in between. CDR3 length: 14 amino acids. Per germline, CDR1 SGHKS and CDR2 YYEKEE (reference sequence). The variable domain in full, with the rest retrieved from reference TRBV5-5 and TRBJ2-7, is DAGVTQSPTHLIKTRGQQVTLRCSPISGHKSVSWYQQVLGQGPQFIFQYYEKEERGRGNFPDRFSARQFPNYSSELNVNALLLGDSALYLCASSRDIGSYEQYFGPGTRLTVT.

This sequence joins TRBV6-5 and TRBJ2-7; 8 bases map to TRBD2. The germline V gene has CDR1 MNHEY and CDR2 SVGAGI. The CDR3 length is 16 residues. The V gene end was trimmed by 2 bases and the J gene end by 2 bases; junction bases not matched to a gene: 8. CDR3 residues: CASSYAGTRSAYEQYF. DNA for the CDR3: TGTGCCAGCAGTTACGCCGGGACTAGGAGCGCCTACGAGCAGTACTTC.

This clone has only a few counts. V and J are TRBV6-5 and TRBJ1-6; 10 bases align to TRBD1. V lost 0 bases and J lost 6; bases outside the gene matches: 2. This CDR3 spans 16 amino acids. CDR1 and CDR2 from the germline V gene are MNHEY and SVGAGI. The CDR3 is CASSYSGDRGNSPLHF. CDR3 in DNA: TGTGCCAGCAGTTACTCAGGGGACAGGGGTAATTCACCCCTCCACTTT.

This rearrangement joins TRBV7-9 to TRBJ1-4, with no clear D. Germline V gene data show CDR1 as SEHNR and CDR2 as FQNEAQ (reference sequence). This CDR3 contains 14 residues. V dropped 2 bases and J dropped 3 bases, with 7 bases sitting between them. The CDR3 region has the DNA TGTGCCAGCAGCTTATACGGGTCTAATGAAAAACTGTTTTTT. Protein product: CASSLYGSNEKLFF.

This clone was found once. J is TRBJ1-2 and V is TRBV4-1; TRBD1 is a possible D gene (6 bases). The germline CDR1 and CDR2 sequences are MGHRA and YSYEKL. This CDR3 region has 16 residues. V lost 0 bases to trimming and J lost 6 bases, with 17 bases between them. The CDR3 loop is CASSQDWSGGADGYTF. The CDR3 nucleotides are TGCGCCAGCAGCCAAGATTGGAGCGGGGGCGCGGATGGCTACACCTTC.

This clone has just one count. This rearrangement joins TRBV10-1 to TRBJ2-7, with a possible D match to TRBD2 (5 bases). V lost 0 bases and J 0 bases, leaving 15 bases between the germline ends. Germline values: CDR1 WNHNN, CDR2 SYGVQD (reference sequence). CDR3 length: 17 amino acids. This CDR3 is CASSESAQPGSSYEQYF. Written as DNA, the CDR3 is TGCGCCAGCAGTGAGTCGGCCCAACCTGGGAGCTCCTACGAGCAGTACTTC.

A word on this clone: At the DNA level, this CDR3 is encoded by other sequences in the same sample as well. The V and J genes are TRBV6-5 and TRBJ1-1; no clear D. V dropped 2 bases and J dropped 2 bases, with 9 bases sitting between them. The CDR3 extends over 14 amino acids. Germline lookup yields CDR1 MNHEY and CDR2 SVGAGI. CDR3 protein: CASSYREGNTEAFF. CDR3 nucleotides: TGTGCCAGCAGTTACAGGGAGGGAAACACTGAAGCTTTCTTT.

There are a few counts of this clone. This chain connects TRBV5-6 to TRBJ2-7; the match to TRBD2 covers 8 bases. The CDR3 has 14 residues. CDR1 and CDR2 from the germline V gene are SGHDT and YYEEEE. The V gene end was trimmed by 3 bases and the J gene end by 3 bases; junction bases not matched to a gene: 5. This CDR3 reads CASSSRTSSYEQYF. The CDR3 nucleotides are TGTGCCAGCAGCTCAAGGACTAGCAGCTACGAGCAGTACTTC.

The V and J genes are TRBV9 and TRBJ2-2; 9 bases agree with TRBD1. The CDR3 extends over 15 amino acids. Germline CDR1 SGDLS, CDR2 YYNGEE. J lost 5 bases, V lost 3 bases, and 5 bases had no gene match. CDR3 DNA: TGTGCCAGCAGCGCCGGGACAGGGATGACCGGGGAGCTGTTTTTT. Its translation is CASSAGTGMTGELFF.

The rearrangement links TRBV28 to TRBJ2-5, with 8 positions matching TRBD1. Trimming at V came to 5 bases and at J to 2 bases, leaving 4 bases not matched to a gene. The CDR3 sequence is 14 residues long. The germline CDR1 and CDR2 sequences are MDHEN and SYDVKM. DNA of the CDR3: TGTGCCAGCAGTCTACAGGGGGGACAAGAGACCCAGTACTTC. Its translation is CASSLQGGQETQYF.

CDR3 nucleotide sequence: TGTGCCTGGACCACAGGCGCTGGGGCCAACGTCCTGACTTTC. It yields the protein CAWTTGAGANVLTF. The genes are TRBV30 and TRBJ2-6, with D perhaps TRBD1 (5 bases). The CDR3 loop spans 14 amino acids. The germline gives CDR1 GTSNPN, CDR2 SVGIG (reference sequence). V lost 4 bases and J 2 bases, leaving 9 bases between the germline ends.

The chain has TRBV4-3 and TRBJ2-2; 9 nucleotides line up with TRBD1. Germline V gene data show CDR1 as LGHNA and CDR2 as YSLEER. Losses at the gene ends were 0 bases for V and 7 bases for J; bases not matched to a gene: 12. This CDR3 is built from 18 residues. The CDR3: CASSQEYKQGALDGELFF. The CDR3 nucleotides read TGCGCCAGCAGCCAAGAATACAAACAGGGGGCACTGGACGGGGAGCTGTTTTTT.

The V gene is TRBV28, the J gene TRBJ1-5; the match to TRBD1 covers 8 bases. V dropped 6 bases and J dropped 6; count of bases not matched to a gene: 7. This CDR3 is built from 14 residues. From germline, CDR1 is MDHEN and CDR2 SYDVKM. CDR3 protein: CASRNRGGGQPQHF. The CDR3 nucleotides read TGTGCCAGCAGAAACAGGGGGGGAGGTCAGCCCCAGCATTTT.

The rearrangement links TRBV7-3 to TRBJ2-1, with TRBD1 as a possible D gene (5 bases). CDR1 and CDR2 (germline): SGHTA, FQGTGA. The CDR3 totals 14 residues. V was pared by 4 bases and J by 5 bases, with 12 bases between. CDR3 region: CASSSRQKDNEQFF. Written as DNA, the CDR3 is TGTGCCAGCAGCTCGAGACAGAAAGACAATGAGCAGTTCTTC.

This sequence joins TRBV11-2 and TRBJ1-1; D perhaps matches TRBD1 (5 bases). Trimming left V 1 base short and J 3 bases short, with 6 bases between. Germline V CDR1 and CDR2: SGHAT, FQNNGV. The CDR3 is 13 amino acids. The CDR3 here is CASSLVRDTEAFF. In nucleotides, the CDR3 is TGTGCCAGCAGCTTAGTCAGGGACACTGAAGCTTTCTTT.

The J gene is TRBJ1-1, the V gene TRBV7-8; D is possibly TRBD1 (5 bases). There are 12 residues in the CDR3. Looked up from germline, CDR1 is SGHVS and CDR2 is FQNEAQ. Trimming removed 7 bases at V and 1 base at J, with 7 bases between. CDR3 DNA: TGTGCCAGCACTCAGGGGAACACTGAAGCTTTCTTT. It is translated as CASTQGNTEAFF.

This CDR3 reads CAWSLGFGGTEAFF. CDR3 nucleotides: TGTGCCTGGAGTTTGGGGTTCGGAGGGACTGAAGCTTTCTTT. The chain uses TRBV30 and TRBJ1-1; D gene unclear. The CDR3 length is 14 residues. Germline assignment: CDR1 GTSNPN and CDR2 SVGIG (reference sequence). Trimming left V 2 bases short and J 5 bases short, with 15 bases between.

The rearrangement uses TRBV7-8 and TRBJ2-7, with D possibly matching TRBD2 (7 bases). V lost 1 base to trimming and J lost 4 bases, with 11 bases between them. CDR1 and CDR2 from the germline V gene are SGHVS and FQNEAQ. The CDR3 extends over 14 amino acids. The CDR3 nucleotides read TGTGCCAGCAGCTTAGAGGGAGGGGGATACGAGCAGTACTTC. This gives the protein CASSLEGGGYEQYF.

This clone was seen more than once but under ten times. V gene TRBV19 combines with J gene TRBJ2-7, with 8 bases aligning to TRBD1. The CDR3 loop spans 13 amino acids. Germline V gives CDR1 LNHDA, CDR2 SQIVND (reference sequence). V lost 6 bases, J lost 4 bases, and 5 bases stayed unmatched. This CDR3 is CASSRDRRYEQYF. The CDR3 DNA reads TGTGCCAGTAGCCGGGACAGGCGTTACGAGCAGTACTTC.

The chain employs TRBV7-6 and TRBJ1-1; D is possibly TRBD1 (6 bases). The CDR3 extends over 17 amino acids. V was trimmed by 2 bases and J by 4 bases, leaving 20 bases between them. Germline-derived CDR1 and CDR2 are SGHVS and FNYEAQ. The CDR3 spells CASSLQGQVLWGTEAFF. The CDR3 coding sequence is TGTGCCAGCAGCTTACAGGGGCAGGTCCTGTGGGGCACTGAAGCTTTCTTT.

J is TRBJ2-4 and V is TRBV4-1; maybe TRBD1 (6 bases). The germline gives CDR1 MGHRA, CDR2 YSYEKL. V lost 4 bases to trimming and J lost 3 bases, with 13 bases between them. The CDR3 length is 15 residues. CDR3 residues: CASSLTPGDKNIQYF. The CDR3 DNA reads as TGCGCCAGCAGCCTAACGCCAGGGGACAAAAACATTCAGTACTTC.

This chain uses TRBV19 with TRBJ1-5, with D possibly matching TRBD1 (5 bases). Deletions cut 6 bases from V and 4 bases from J, with 16 bases between. The CDR3 sequence is 15 residues long. Germline V gene sequence: CDR1 LNHDA, CDR2 SQIVND (reference sequence). In DNA, the CDR3 is TGTGCCAGTAGCCCTCTATCCGGGGGTAATCAGCCCCAGCATTTT. Translated, it gives CASSPLSGGNQPQHF.

The gene calls are TRBV21-1 and TRBJ2-2; whether TRBD2, the table's D call, matches the DNA was not checked. TRBV21-1 is termed a pseudogene. The CDR3 extends over 16 amino acids. In DNA form, the CDR3 reads TGTGCCAGCAGCGCCCGCGGCGGGGGGTTAGGCGGGGAGCTGTTTTTT. It is translated as CASSARGGGLGGELFF.

The chain's CDR3 is CASSALGAGARDTQYF. Here the CDR3 DNA reads TGTGCCAGCAGCGCACTCGGCGCGGGCGCCCGAGATACGCAGTATTTT. This sequence joins TRBV9 and TRBJ2-3; possible D gene TRBD2, 5 bases. The length of the CDR3 is 16 residues. V was cut by 3 bases and J by 5 bases, with 19 bases left in between. Looked up from germline, CDR1 is SGDLS and CDR2 is YYNGEE. Combining the CDR3 with reference TRBV9 and TRBJ2-3 gives the whole variable domain DSGVTQTPKHLITATGQRVTLRCSPRSGDLSVYWYQQSLDQGLQFLIQYYNGEERAKGNILERFSAQQFPDLHSELNLSSLELGDSALYFCASSALGAGARDTQYFGPGTRLTVL.